This T cell receptor beta chain was captured in a study of blood T cell repertoires in COVID-19. There are a few counts of this clone. The junction departs from the called germline gene at one end, perhaps through a read error. The same CDR3 is also encoded by other DNA sequences in this sample. Sequenced by immunoSEQ multiplex PCR; TCRdb stores in-frame clones only, minus some. The profile covers more than 95,000 clones, with 88% appearing a single time and 1.5% taken by the ten largest. This CDR3 is 16 amino acids long. Germline CDR1 SSHAT, CDR2 FNYEAQ (reference sequence). This clonotype was obtained from a human donor in a cohort sampled during active COVID-19. V and J are TRBV7-7 and TRBJ2-2; 9 bases are a match to TRBD2. The source material was peripheral blood. The CDR3 DNA reads as TGTGCTAGCAGCTTAACCGGGACTAGCAGCACCGGGGAGCTGTTTTTT. Residues: CASSLTGTSSTGELFF.